Each of the 26 T cell receptor beta chains below was sequenced from the same sample in a study of blood T cell repertoires in COVID-19. The assay was immunoSEQ multiplex PCR, and TCRdb's table has in-frame clones only and misses some. The repertoire has around 150,000 clones, roughly 90% of them found once; the top ten carry roughly 2%. Sequencing used peripheral blood. These receptors originate from a man between 18 and 29 years old with acute or convalescent COVID-19.

The chain recombines TRBV5-1 with TRBJ2-5; 12 bases fit TRBD2. After removal of 4 bases from V and 5 bases from J, the junction contained 12 bases not matched to a gene. This CDR3 spans 17 amino acids. Germline CDR1 SGHRS, CDR2 YFSETQ. The CDR3 DNA reads TGCGCCAGCAGCCGACCAGGACTAGCGGGAAGTAGGGAGACCCAGTACTTC. Its protein product is CASSRPGLAGSRETQYF.

The rearrangement joins TRBV9 to TRBJ1-1; possibly TRBD1 for D (5 bases). Trimming stripped 0 bases from V and 11 bases from J, with 14 bases between. Germline CDR1 is SGDLS and CDR2 is YYNGEE. The CDR3 contains 13 residues. CDR3 in amino acids: CASSVVEGAGAFF. CDR3 bases: TGTGCCAGCAGCGTAGTGGAGGGCGCAGGGGCTTTCTTT. The entire variable domain, with the rest obtained from reference TRBV9 and TRBJ1-1, is as follows: DSGVTQTPKHLITATGQRVTLRCSPRSGDLSVYWYQQSLDQGLQFLIQYYNGEERAKGNILERFSAQQFPDLHSELNLSSLELGDSALYFCASSVVEGAGAFFGQGTRLTVV.

The rearrangement joins TRBV2 to TRBJ1-1; D gene unclear. Germline CDR1 SNHLY, CDR2 FYNNEI. V dropped 5 bases and J dropped 6 bases, with 13 bases sitting between them. The CDR3 loop spans 13 amino acids. The CDR3 DNA is TGTGCCAGCAGTCTTCCGGGAAACTCTGAAGCTTTCTTT. Its protein product is CASSLPGNSEAFF.

The chain combines TRBV6-5 with TRBJ1-1; 7 bases match TRBD1. Germline V gene sequence: CDR1 MNHEY, CDR2 SVGAGI. V gave up 9 bases and J gave up 1 base; unmatched junction bases: 11. The length of the CDR3 is 15 residues. CDR3 in amino acids: CASRHRGPTNTEAFF. The CDR3 DNA sequence: TGTGCCAGTCGTCACAGGGGTCCGACGAACACTGAAGCTTTCTTT.

The CDR3, as DNA: TGTGCCAGCAGCTCCCCCGGGACAGCCGCCTACGAGCAGTACTTC. Translated: CASSSPGTAAYEQYF. The chain links TRBV6-5 to TRBJ2-7; 7 positions agree with TRBD1. The germline gives CDR1 MNHEY, CDR2 SVGAGI. Trimming removed 6 bases from V and 2 bases from J; junction bases left unmatched: 10. The CDR3 loop spans 15 amino acids.

The rearrangement links TRBV27 to TRBJ2-7; 9 bases line up with TRBD1. This CDR3 region has 14 residues. The V gene's germline CDR1 is MNHEY and CDR2 SMNVEV (reference sequence). Germline trimming cut 7 bases from V and 3 bases from J; bases unmatched to any gene: 7. The CDR3 nucleotides read TGTGCCAGCAAGACAGGGACAGGGTTCTACGAGCAGTACTTC. Its translation is CASKTGTGFYEQYF.

CDR3 sequence reads: CASSSGFGAYEQYF. For the CDR3, the DNA is TGCGCCAGCAGCTCGGGATTTGGGGCCTACGAGCAGTACTTC. The chain links TRBV5-1 to TRBJ2-7, with D tentatively TRBD2 (5 bases). CDR3 length equals 14 residues. The ends were cut back, 3 bases at V and 2 bases at J, with 12 bases in the middle. Germline CDR1 SGHRS, CDR2 YFSETQ.

This rearrangement joins TRBV29-1 to TRBJ1-1; maybe TRBD1 (6 bases). Germline lookup yields CDR1 SQVTM and CDR2 ANQGSEA. This CDR3 comprises 14 residues. V was pared by 1 base and J by 6 bases, with 15 bases between. For the CDR3, the DNA is TGCAGCGTTGAAGCAAGGGGGACGGGACCTGAAGCTTTCTTT. As protein: CSVEARGTGPEAFF.

This clone was counted between two and nine times. The chain recombines TRBV13 with TRBJ2-3; 7 bases align to TRBD2. The length of the CDR3 is 18 residues. After removal of 7 bases from V and 0 bases from J, the junction contained 16 bases not matched to a gene. The germline CDR1 and CDR2 sequences are PRHDT and FYEKMQ (reference sequence). Here the CDR3 DNA reads TGTGCCAGCACCCTCCGGGGGAGGGAACGTACTAGCACAGATACGCAGTATTTT. This translates into CASTLRGRERTSTDTQYF.

The J gene is TRBJ2-1, the V gene TRBV27; 9 bases line up with TRBD2. The CDR3 extends over 14 amino acids. V lost 8 bases and J lost 7; bases outside the gene matches: 9. The germline gives CDR1 MNHEY, CDR2 SMNVEV (reference sequence). The CDR3 loop reads CASWNSGSLNEQFF. In nucleotides, the CDR3 is TGTGCCAGCTGGAATAGCGGGAGTTTGAATGAGCAGTTCTTC.

V is TRBV7-7 and J is TRBJ2-5; D not certain. This CDR3 is 14 amino acids long. From germline, CDR1 is SSHAT and CDR2 FNYEAQ (reference sequence). Trimming stripped 5 bases from V and 1 base from J, with 11 bases between. The CDR3 here is CASSQQSFQETQYF. The CDR3 DNA reads TGTGCCAGCAGCCAACAGTCGTTCCAAGAGACCCAGTACTTC.

This sequence joins TRBV6-5 and TRBJ2-7, with D possibly matching TRBD2 (5 bases). The CDR3 extends over 12 amino acids. Germline CDR1 reads MNHEY; CDR2 reads SVGAGI. The CDR3 DNA sequence: TGTGTCTGCCGGGGTTCTACCTACGAGCAGTACTTC. Its protein is CVCRGSTYEQYF.

The chain is built from TRBV10-2 and TRBJ2-6; 9 positions agree with TRBD1. The CDR3 contains 17 residues. Per the germline V gene, CDR1 is WSHSY and CDR2 is SAAADI. J lost 2 bases, V lost 3 bases, and 5 bases had no gene match. The CDR3 sequence: CASSDRTGEAGANVLTF. CDR3 bases: TGCGCCAGCAGTGACCGGACAGGGGAAGCTGGGGCCAACGTCCTGACTTTC.

This sequence joins TRBV11-2 and TRBJ1-6; D may be TRBD1 (5 bases). The CDR3 has 14 residues. Per germline, CDR1 SGHAT and CDR2 FQNNGV. The V gene lost 1 base and the J gene lost 7 bases, with 8 bases spanning the gap. The CDR3 DNA reads as TGTGCCAGCAGCTTAGGACAGCAAAATTCACCCCTCCACTTT. This encodes CASSLGQQNSPLHF.

Only one count was recorded for this clone. This chain links TRBV11-2 with TRBJ1-1; 9 bases are shared with TRBD1. Trimming removed 0 bases from V and 6 bases from J; junction bases left unmatched: 8. Germline CDR1 reads SGHAT; CDR2 reads FQNNGV. The CDR3 extends over 16 amino acids. The CDR3 is CASSLEQGAIKAEAFF. The DNA for the CDR3 is TGTGCCAGCAGCTTAGAACAGGGGGCGATTAAGGCTGAAGCTTTCTTT.

This clone occurred once. J is TRBJ2-3 and V is TRBV6-5; TRBD1 matches at 7 bases. Germline V CDR1 and CDR2: MNHEY, SVGAGI. V trimming: 2 bases; J trimming: 4 bases; junction bases outside the gene matches: 3. The CDR3 length is 14 residues. Here the CDR3 DNA reads TGTGCCAGCAGTTACGACAGGGTGGCAGATACGCAGTATTTT. Protein: CASSYDRVADTQYF.

The chain is built from TRBV6-2 or TRBV6-3 and TRBJ1-2, with 7 bases fitting TRBD1. The trim removed 2 bases at V and 7 bases at J, leaving 7 bases unmatched. The CDR3 length is 14 residues. Germline V lookup: CDR1 MNHEY, CDR2 SVGEGT. The CDR3 coding sequence is TGTGCCAGCAGTTACGGTGGCCAGGGGGGTGGCTACACCTTC. Its protein product is CASSYGGQGGGYTF.

This chain joins TRBV6-5 and TRBJ2-1; TRBD1 aligns across 8 bases. This CDR3 spans 14 amino acids. V was clipped by 2 bases and J by 7 bases; unmatched bases: 4. Germline CDR1 reads MNHEY; CDR2 reads SVGAGI. The CDR3 sequence is CASSYGDRNNEQFF. CDR3 sequence (DNA): TGTGCCAGCAGTTACGGGGACAGGAATAATGAGCAGTTCTTC.

This chain connects TRBV6-4 to TRBJ1-5, with 7 nucleotides matching TRBD1. The CDR3 loop spans 13 amino acids. J lost 7 bases, V lost 6 bases, and 6 bases had no gene match. The germline V gene has CDR1 MRHNA and CDR2 SNTAGT. CDR3 residues: CASSTGVDQPQHF. DNA for the CDR3: TGTGCCAGCAGCACAGGGGTGGACCAGCCCCAGCATTTT.

This clone was counted a single time. V and J are TRBV2 and TRBJ1-5; D not resolved. This CDR3 contains 14 residues. Germline V lookup: CDR1 SNHLY, CDR2 FYNNEI. V lost 3 bases to trimming and J lost 2 bases, with 8 bases between them. The CDR3 here is CASSDRSGNQPQHF. CDR3 nucleotide sequence: TGTGCCAGCAGTGACAGGTCAGGCAATCAGCCCCAGCATTTT.

V and J are TRBV6-5 and TRBJ1-1, with unresolved D. V was clipped by 6 bases and J by 4 bases, with 15 bases between them. Germline V gene sequence: CDR1 MNHEY, CDR2 SVGAGI. The CDR3 consists of 14 residues. The CDR3 DNA is TGTGCCAGCAGCCCCTATCGGGATCTCACTGAAGCTTTCTTT. Translated: CASSPYRDLTEAFF.

This chain connects TRBV5-1 to TRBJ1-5; maybe TRBD1 (6 bases). The CDR3 extends over 13 amino acids. Trimming stripped 4 bases from V and 7 bases from J, with 12 bases between. Germline assignment: CDR1 SGHRS and CDR2 YFSETQ. The CDR3 here is CASSATGHQPQHF. The CDR3 bases are TGCGCCAGCAGCGCGACAGGCCACCAGCCCCAGCATTTT.

The chain joins TRBV18 to TRBJ2-4, with 7 bases matching TRBD2. The germline V gene has CDR1 KGHSH and CDR2 LQKENI. V trimming: 3 bases; J trimming: 0 bases; junction bases outside the gene matches: 5. The CDR3 is 16 residues long. The CDR3 sequence: CASSPNSGGAKNIQYF. The DNA of the CDR3 is TGTGCCAGCTCACCGAACTCGGGGGGAGCCAAAAACATTCAGTACTTC.

This clone was picked up a small number of times. The genes are TRBV2 and TRBJ2-7; D possibly corresponds to TRBD1 (5 bases). The V gene's germline CDR1 is SNHLY and CDR2 FYNNEI. The CDR3 extends over 18 amino acids. The V gene lost 1 base and the J gene lost 2 bases, with 21 bases spanning the gap. The CDR3 nucleotides read TGTGCCAGCAGTGAAGGGATACTATGGACAACCCCGACCTACGAGCAGTACTTC. Residues: CASSEGILWTTPTYEQYF.

Turning to this clone: This sample also contains other DNA sequences that code for the same CDR3. The chain uses TRBV2 and TRBJ1-5; D uncertain. CDR1 and CDR2 (germline): SNHLY, FYNNEI. Trimming took off 4 bases at V and 0 bases at J, with 10 bases between the two ends. CDR3 size: 15 residues. CDR3 bases: TGTGCCAGCAGTGTAACAGCTGATAGCAATCAGCCCCAGCATTTT. It is translated as CASSVTADSNQPQHF.

The chain combines TRBV3-1 (or the pseudogene TRBV3-2) with TRBJ2-1, with D possibly matching TRBD2 (6 bases). Germline CDR1 LGHDT, CDR2 YNNKEL (reference sequence). The CDR3 totals 15 residues. V lost 6 bases and J lost 4, with 16 bases in between. The CDR3 nucleotides read TGTGCCAGCAGGTTATTAGCGGATACTTACAATGAGCAGTTCTTC. Amino acid sequence: CASRLLADTYNEQFF.